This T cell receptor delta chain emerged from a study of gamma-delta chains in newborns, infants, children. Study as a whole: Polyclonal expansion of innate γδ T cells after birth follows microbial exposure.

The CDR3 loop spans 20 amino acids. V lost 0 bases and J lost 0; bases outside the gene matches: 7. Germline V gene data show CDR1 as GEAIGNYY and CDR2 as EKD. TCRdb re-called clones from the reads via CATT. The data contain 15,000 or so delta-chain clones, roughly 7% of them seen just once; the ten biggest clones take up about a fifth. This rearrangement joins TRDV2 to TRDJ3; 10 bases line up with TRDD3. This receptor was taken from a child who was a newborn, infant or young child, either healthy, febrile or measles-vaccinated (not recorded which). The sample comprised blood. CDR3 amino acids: CACDTVLGDLSSWDTRQMFF. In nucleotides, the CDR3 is TGTGCCTGTGACACCGTACTGGGGGATCTGAGCTCCTGGGACACCCGACAGATGTTTTTC.